This TCR beta chain derives from a study of T cell responses to AZD1222 COVID-19 vaccine. The germline V gene has CDR1 SSHAT and CDR2 FNYEAQ (reference sequence). V lost 4 bases and J lost 0, with 10 bases in between. The length of the CDR3 is 15 residues. Measured with immunoSEQ multiplex PCR; TCRdb has only the in-frame clones, and not every one. This repertoire shows roughly 130,000 clones, roughly 93% found once; its top ten account for 6% to 7%. This clonotype was sampled from an adult in good health. The rearrangement uses TRBV7-7 and TRBJ2-1, with D hard to call. The input for sequencing was peripheral blood, taken on day 0 of AZD1222 vaccination. For the CDR3, the DNA is TGTGCCAGCAGCTCAACAGTTAACTCCTACAATGAGCAGTTCTTC. It specifies CASSSTVNSYNEQFF.